These 13 T cell receptor beta chains were sequenced from one sample in a study of shared clonotypes between healthy human individuals. Naive CD8 isolation took CD45RO-negative cells positively selected for CCR7 and excluded terminally differentiated effector memory CD45RA+ cells. Generated by immunoSEQ multiplex PCR, the TCRdb table keeps only in-frame clones and is missing some. In the table there are approximately 600,000 clones, approximately 95% of which are singletons. What was sequenced was naive CD8+ T cells sorted from blood. The receptors here all came from a woman aged 25 to 39 in good health.

The chain couples TRBV6-5 to TRBJ2-5; D not resolved. The J call may be incorrect, as the DNA end agrees better with TRBJ2-7. Germline CDR1 is MNHEY and CDR2 is SVGAGI. This CDR3 region has 11 residues. The CDR3 nucleotides are TGTGCCAGCAGTGCTGGGTACGAGCAGTACTTC. Translating it yields CASSAGYEQYF.

Turning to this clone: Different DNA sequences within this sample yield the same CDR3. J is TRBJ2-7 and V is TRBV5-4; 8 bases agree with TRBD2. Losses at the gene ends were 4 bases for V and 5 bases for J; bases not matched to a gene: 2. The CDR3 covers 12 residues. Germline CDR1 and CDR2: SGHNT and YYREEE (reference sequence). CDR3 protein: CASSPGGDEQYF. CDR3 coding DNA: TGTGCCAGCAGCCCGGGGGGGGACGAGCAGTACTTC.

The rearrangement uses TRBV20-1 and TRBJ2-7; D uncertain. This CDR3 has 11 amino acids. CDR1 is DFQATT and CDR2 is SNEGSKA in the germline V gene (reference sequence). CDR3 nucleotide sequence: TGCAGCACCAGACGCTCCTACGAGCAGTACTTC. Translated, it gives CSTRRSYEQYF.

The chain is built from TRBV7-9 and TRBJ2-1, with 7 bases fitting TRBD2. The junction had 4 bases not matched to a gene; V was cut back by 1 base and J by 1 base. This CDR3 spans 16 amino acids. The germline V gene encodes CDR1 SEHNR and CDR2 FQNEAQ (reference sequence). CDR3 loop: CASSLGWRESYNEQFF. In nucleotides, the CDR3 is TGTGCCAGCAGCTTAGGGTGGCGGGAGTCCTACAATGAGCAGTTCTTC.

The V gene is TRBV5-6, the J gene TRBJ2-3, with 10 positions matching TRBD1. Germline CDR1 is SGHDT and CDR2 is YYEEEE. The CDR3 runs 16 residues. The V and J ends lost 0 bases and 2 bases, in that order; junction bases with no gene match: 3. As DNA, the CDR3 is TGTGCCAGCAGCTTGGAAGGGACAGGGGTCACAGATACGCAGTATTTT. The encoded protein is CASSLEGTGVTDTQYF.

This rearrangement joins TRBV6-1 to TRBJ2-1; the match to TRBD1 covers 10 bases. This CDR3 is 15 amino acids long. Germline CDR1 reads MNHNS; CDR2 reads SASEGT. Losses at the gene ends were 6 bases for V and 7 bases for J; bases not matched to a gene: 9. The CDR3, as DNA: TGTGCCAGCAGCGTAGACAGGGGGCTGGGAAATGAGCAGTTCTTC. As protein: CASSVDRGLGNEQFF.

This clone was detected a few times. The rearrangement uses TRBV19 and TRBJ1-2; D perhaps matches TRBD1 (5 bases). CDR1 LNHDA and CDR2 SQIVND come from the germline V gene (reference sequence). The length of the CDR3 is 12 residues. Deletions cut 7 bases from V and 8 bases from J, with 14 bases between. The CDR3 DNA sequence: TGTGCCAGTACCCTAGGAGGGGCGGGCTACACCTTC. Residues: CASTLGGAGYTF.

This clone appeared a single time. The chain uses TRBV15 and TRBJ2-7, with unresolved D. This CDR3 has 13 amino acids. Trimming left V 0 bases short and J 1 base short, with 4 bases between. Germline-derived CDR1 and CDR2 are LNHNV and YYDKDF (reference sequence). The CDR3 coding sequence is TGTGCCACCAGCAGAGACTTGTCCTACGAGCAGTACTTC. It specifies CATSRDLSYEQYF.

The chain employs TRBV28 and TRBJ2-3; 8 nucleotides match TRBD1. This CDR3 has 15 residues. Germline trimming cut 4 bases from V and 5 bases from J; bases unmatched to any gene: 8. Per germline, CDR1 MDHEN and CDR2 SYDVKM. The CDR3: CASSSGQGFIDTQYF. Written as DNA, the CDR3 is TGTGCCAGCAGTTCCGGACAGGGTTTTATAGATACGCAGTATTTT.

CDR3 bases: TGTGCCAGCTCACCACCAGGGGGAAATACCGGGGAGCTGTTTTTT. Protein sequence: CASSPPGGNTGELFF. The rearrangement uses TRBV18 and TRBJ2-2, with D possibly being TRBD1 (6 bases). This CDR3 has 15 amino acids. V shed 0 bases and J shed 5 bases, with 10 bases lying between them. CDR1 KGHSH and CDR2 LQKENI come from the germline V gene.

The chain recombines TRBV29-1 with TRBJ1-5, with 8 bases that match TRBD1. This CDR3 region has 13 residues. After removal of 5 bases from V and 7 bases from J, the junction contained 7 bases not matched to a gene. Germline V lookup: CDR1 SQVTM, CDR2 ANQGSEA. CDR3 DNA sequence: TGCAGCGTTTCGGACAGGGATCACCAGCCCCAGCATTTT. It specifies CSVSDRDHQPQHF.

This chain joins TRBV19 and TRBJ1-1; tentative D call: TRBD1 (6 bases). Between the trimmed V and J ends, which lost 3 bases and 4 bases, there was a span of 15 bases. The CDR3 runs 15 residues. The germline gives CDR1 LNHDA, CDR2 SQIVND (reference sequence). The DNA for the CDR3 is TGTGCCAGTAGTATTTATTCAGGGGTGGGCACTGAAGCTTTCTTT. Its protein product is CASSIYSGVGTEAFF.

This chain connects TRBV20-1 to TRBJ1-1; D gene ambiguous. Per germline, CDR1 DFQATT and CDR2 SNEGSKA (reference sequence). The CDR3 runs 11 residues. V shed 3 bases and J shed 5 bases, with 7 bases lying between them. The CDR3 DNA is TGCAGTGCTAGTGGCAGTACTGAAGCTTTCTTT. Its translation: CSASGSTEAFF.